The sequence of this T cell receptor (beta chain) was determined in a study of CD8 T cells in ankylosing spondylitis (dated by TCRdb to about 2017). The study in broad terms: To find TCR variants linked to disease, the study profiled T cell receptor beta repertoires in ankylosing spondylitis patients and healthy donors. In total, the full study cohort was made up of 110 or so healthy donors and roughly 27 ankylosing spondylitis patients. Peripheral blood was sampled, and synovial fluid was also collected from ankylosing spondylitis patients.

Beyond this particular receptor, the publication reports: Some of the motif variants had been reported before in the synovial fluid and blood of reactive arthritis patients, a finding that suggests common disease-initiation mechanisms. In peripheral blood, the disease-linked clones were found at relatively low frequencies and had a CD8+ phenotype. Significant enrichment of the disease-linked clones was reported in matched synovial fluid samples from ankylosing spondylitis patients. A TCR beta motif made up of several highly homologous amino acid variants appeared to be characteristic of blood from ankylosing spondylitis patients.

Synovial fluid samples were paired with blood samples taken from the same ankylosing spondylitis patients. For this clonotype: The clone's antigen remains unknown. Qualities for individual bases were not recorded, and no much larger clone is one base off.

For sequencing, an Illumina HiSeq 2500 was employed. TCR beta libraries were prepared by quantitative 5'-RACE with molecular barcodes. The authors' pipeline ran thus. A new computational method based on a probabilistic model of VDJ rearrangement was used to identify disease-linked TCR variants. Using fastp at Q25 and MiXCR, TCRdb reprocessed the public reads and kept productive beta chains. Rows with one shared CDR3 protein collapse into an entry with the most common genes and DNA. TCRdb assigned the V and J calls; the authors' analysis was not used. This sample has approximately 110,000 distinct CDR3 sequences in its table, and around 24% of those were observed once. The top ten clonotypes cover roughly an eighth of the sample. This TCR was sampled from a male donor with ankylosing spondylitis. The sample was synovial fluid, either unsorted or a sorted T cell fraction (not recorded which).

The DNA reads TGCAGTGCTGACAGATTGAACACTGAAGCTTTCTTT. Its protein reads: CSADRLNTEAFF. The V and J segments used are TRBV20-1 and TRBJ1-1; TRBD1 is a weak D gene call, 5 bases matching. CDR3 length: 12 amino acids, cysteine to phenylalanine. Only CDR3 DNA is held: 36 bases, read in frame from base 1. The junction shows trimming of 5 bases on V and 0 bases on J, plus 7 bases between the germline ends. CDR1 and CDR2 are drawn from the germline V gene (reference sequence): DFQATT, SNEGSKA.